These 27 T cell receptor beta chains came from one sample sequenced in a study of CD8+CD57+ T cells in acquired aplastic anemia. The sequenced patients had an expansion of CD8+CD57+ cells seen by flow cytometry. Profiling of TCR beta VDJ combinations and CDR3 sequences used genomic DNA as template. Using its own MiXCR run on the reads, TCRdb lists one record per CDR3 protein. The table shows 260,000 or so distinct CDR3 sequences, with around 82% occurring only once. Sequences were obtained from sorted CD4+, CD8+, or CD8+CD57+ T cells (not recorded which) from PBMCs. The receptors derive from a human donor with aplastic anemia.

The DNA for the CDR3 is TGTGCCAGCATTCTAGGGGAGACAGGGTCCGCCGAGCAGTACTTC. Its protein is CASILGETGSAEQYF. The rearrangement joins TRBV6-1 to TRBJ2-7; TRBD1 matches 7 bases. CDR3 size: 15 residues. Germline CDR1 and CDR2: MNHNS and SASEGT. With 7 bases clipped from V and 6 bases from J, the junction kept 15 bases outside the gene matches.

To note about this clonotype: A junction boundary mismatches the germline segment, possibly from a read error. J is TRBJ1-5 and V is TRBV10-3, with D unclear. Germline CDR1 is ENHRY and CDR2 is SYGVKD. This CDR3 has 14 residues. The CDR3 DNA follows: TGTGCCATCAGTTCGGACCGTAGCAATCAGCCCCAGGATTTT. It encodes CAISSDRSNQPQDF.

This clonotype was seen just once. One end of the junction is discordant with germline, which a read error may explain. The CDR3, as DNA: TGTGCCACCGGCGGCGAGACCAGGGATGGGTACACCTTC. Translated, it gives CATGGETRDGYTF. The chain links TRBV15 to TRBJ1-2; tentative D call: TRBD1 (5 bases). Per the germline V gene, CDR1 is LNHNV and CDR2 is YYDKDF (reference sequence). The CDR3 is made up of 13 amino acids. Together with reference TRBV15 and TRBJ1-2, the CDR3 gives the full variable domain: DAMVIQNPRYQVTQFGKPVTLSCSQTLNHNVMYWYQQKSSQAPKLLFHYYDKDFNNEADTPDNFQSRRPNTSFCFLDIRSPGLGDTAMYLCATGGETRDGYTFGSGTRLTVV.

This clonotype appeared once. The chain carries TRBV11-1 and TRBJ2-7; 7 nucleotides match TRBD2. The germline gives CDR1 SGHAT, CDR2 FQDESV (reference sequence). Trimming cost V 3 bases and J 5 bases; bases outside gene matches: 4. The CDR3 runs to 13 residues. The CDR3 DNA reads TGTGCCAGCAGCTTTACTAGCGCAAACGAGCAGTACGTC. Amino acids: CASSFTSANEQYV.

In the case of this clonotype: Because the CDR3 is missing its conserved closing phenylalanine or tryptophan, this is likely a read error. No DNA is shown, since the ends of the CDR3 on it are uncertain; the CDR3 is the one TCRdb lists. The V call is TRBV7-9, the J call TRBJ2-3. Germline loops: CDR1 SEHNR, CDR2 FQNEAQ (reference sequence). The CDR3 length is 13 residues, termini included. CDR3 sequence reads: CASGFTSAMSSYS.

The V gene is TRBV7-3, the J gene TRBJ2-5; unclear D gene. There are 14 residues in the CDR3. Trimming removed 6 bases from V and 5 bases from J, with 16 bases in between. Germline CDR1 and CDR2: SGHTA and FQGTGA. CDR3 nucleotides: TGTGCCAGCAGTACGGCGTCAGATAAGGAGACCCAGTACTTC. As protein: CASSTASDKETQYF.

Note on this clonotype: One junction end disagrees with the germline gene, perhaps due to a read error. V gene TRBV7-2 combines with J gene TRBJ2-3, with D perhaps matching TRBD1 or TRBD2 (6 bases each). This CDR3 region has 12 residues. Germline V lookup: CDR1 SGHTA, CDR2 FQGNSA. This CDR3 is CASGVGGKNKHF. Written as DNA, the CDR3 is TGTGCCAGCGGGGTCGGGGGCAAAAATAAGCATTTT.

As regards this clonotype: A junction end diverges from the germline sequence, so it may reflect a read error. The chain carries TRBV2 and TRBJ2-1; 8 positions match TRBD2. Gene TRBJ2-3 matches the end of the DNA better, so the J call may be wrong. The germline V gene has CDR1 SNHLY and CDR2 FYNNEI. The length of the CDR3 is 13 residues. The CDR3 loop reads CASGDSPKDKQYF. The CDR3 DNA sequence: TGTGCTAGCGGGGACTCGCCCAAAGATAAGCAGTATTTT.

The rearrangement joins TRBV27 to TRBJ2-1, with 10 bases matching TRBD2. This CDR3 has 16 residues. Unmatched junction bases numbered 8, after V lost 5 bases and J lost 4 bases. Germline CDR1 and CDR2: MNHEY and SMNVEV (reference sequence). CDR3 sequence: CASSEDPSGSYNEQFF. The CDR3 coding sequence is TGTGCCAGCAGTGAAGACCCTAGCGGGAGTTACAATGAGCAGTTCTTC.

CDR3 DNA sequence: TGTGCCAGCAGCTTGTGGTCAGGGAGAAGGAATGAGCAGCAGTATTTT. This gives the protein CASSLWSGRRNEQQYF. The chain recombines TRBV7-9 with TRBJ2-3, with D perhaps TRBD1 or TRBD2 (5 bases each). There are 16 residues in the CDR3. CDR1 is SEHNR, CDR2 FQNEAQ, per germline (reference sequence). V was pared by 3 bases and J by 11 bases, with 24 bases between.

As for this clonotype: At one boundary the junction diverges from the germline segment, which might be a read error. The gene calls are TRBV20-1 and TRBJ2-3; 8 bases map to TRBD1. In germline, CDR1 is DFQATT, CDR2 SNEGSKA (reference sequence). The CDR3 loop spans 15 amino acids. CDR3 in DNA: TGCGGTGCTAGAGATATAGGACAGGGACCAGATACGCAGTATTTT. It encodes CGARDIGQGPDTQYF.

This clonotype was seen a handful of times. V and J are TRBV11-3 and TRBJ2-1, with TRBD1 identical over 7 bases. With V trimmed by 5 bases and J by 8 bases, 6 bases remained unmatched. Germline V CDR1 and CDR2: SGHNT, YENEEA. The CDR3 is 13 amino acids. The CDR3 DNA reads as TGTGCCAGCAGCGAAGGTGGGACAGATGAGCAGTTCTTC. It yields the protein CASSEGGTDEQFF.

The chain recombines TRBV7-2 with TRBJ2-1, with 10 positions matching TRBD2. The CDR3 loop spans 15 amino acids. V was pared by 1 base and J by 7 bases, with 4 bases of the junction left unmatched. Germline V lookup: CDR1 SGHTA, CDR2 FQGNSA. The CDR3: CASSLELAGENEQFF. The CDR3 DNA reads TGTGCCAGCAGCTTAGAGCTAGCGGGAGAGAATGAGCAGTTCTTC.

Here the CDR3 reads CASSLGLPGGDTF. For the CDR3, the DNA is TGTGCCAGCAGCCTAGGCCTTCCAGGTGGGGATACCTTC. V usage is TRBV7-9 and J usage is TRBJ1-2; D unresolved. Germline V gene sequence: CDR1 SEHNR, CDR2 FQNEAQ (reference sequence). The CDR3 consists of 13 residues. Between the trimmed V and J ends, which lost 5 bases and 14 bases, there was a span of 21 bases.

This clonotype was detected only once. Germline and junction disagree at one end, which may indicate a read error. This chain uses TRBV15 with TRBJ1-2; D is unclear. CDR3 length equals 15 residues. Germline CDR1 is LNHNV and CDR2 is YYDKDF (reference sequence). In DNA form, the CDR3 reads TGTGCCAGCAGCTTATGGCAGGCCAGGAACGACGAGCAGAACTTC. Its protein product is CASSLWQARNDEQNF.

As concerns this clonotype: The junction shows a germline mismatch at one end, possibly a read error. V gene TRBV7-9 combines with J gene TRBJ1-4; 7 nucleotides line up with TRBD1. The length of the CDR3 is 14 residues. The germline CDR1 and CDR2 sequences are SEHNR and FQNEAQ (reference sequence). CDR3 amino acids: CASSFDPDGTDLSF. CDR3 bases: TGTGCCAGCAGCTTTGATCCAGACGGGACAGACCTTTCTTTT.

To note about this clonotype: Germline is not matched at one junction end, which may reflect a read error. The chain combines TRBV5-1 with TRBJ2-5; D is ambiguous. The CDR3 totals 14 residues. The V gene's germline CDR1 is SGHRS and CDR2 YFSETQ. CDR3 protein: CASSLQYNQQTQYF. The CDR3 DNA follows: TGTGCCAGCAGCTTACAGTACAATCAGCAGACCCAGTACTTC.

This chain uses TRBV19 with TRBJ2-2, with D hard to call. Germline CDR1 is LNHDA and CDR2 is SQIVND (reference sequence). CDR3 length: 16 amino acids. The germline V and J ends were trimmed by 3 bases and 3 bases, with 14 bases remaining between them. The CDR3 loop is CASSIAARRDTGELFF. In nucleotides, the CDR3 is TGTGCCAGTAGTATTGCGGCTCGTCGAGACACCGGGGAGCTGTTTTTT.

Regarding this clonotype: One junction end does not reproduce the germline sequence, and a read error may be involved. The chain carries TRBV2 and TRBJ2-3; D is unresolved. Germline assignment: CDR1 SNHLY and CDR2 FYNNEI. This CDR3 has 13 residues. In DNA, the CDR3 is TGTGCCAGCACGGCCGGCTACACAGAGTCGGTGGGGTTT. Amino acids: CASTAGYTESVGF.

Concerning this clonotype itself: Without the conserved terminal phenylalanine or tryptophan, this CDR3 likely stems from a read error. The DNA is omitted, as the CDR3 cannot be located on it reliably, and the CDR3 follows TCRdb's listing. The chain joins TRBV2 to TRBJ1-4. The CDR3 is 15 residues long, counting both termini. Germline V gene data show CDR1 as SNHLY and CDR2 as FYNNEI. The CDR3: CASGASGNTGELFFV.

On this clonotype: The junction does not match germline at one end; this may be a read error. The chain carries TRBV5-1 and TRBJ2-3; D call uncertain. In germline, CDR1 is SGHRS, CDR2 YFSETQ. This CDR3 comprises 14 residues. The DNA for the CDR3 is TGTGCCAGCAGCTTAGCCGGTGGTGCTTTTACGCAGTATTTT. It yields the protein CASSLAGGAFTQYF.

The V and J genes are TRBV7-9 and TRBJ1-5; TRBD1 might be the D (5 bases). Trimming shortened V by 5 bases and J by 13 bases, and 24 bases separated the two germline ends. Germline CDR1 and CDR2: SEHNR and FQNEAQ (reference sequence). This CDR3 has 15 residues. CDR3 DNA: TGTGCCAGCAGCCTACGGGGGTGGGGCCGGGTCCAGCAGCATTTT. It is translated as CASSLRGWGRVQQHF.

In the case of this clonotype: The junction does not match germline at one end; this may be a read error. The rearrangement uses TRBV27 and TRBJ2-1, with D possibly being TRBD1 (7 bases). CDR3 length: 13 amino acids. Per the germline V gene, CDR1 is MNHEY and CDR2 is SMNVEV (reference sequence). The CDR3 sequence: CASSAGQYNEQLF. CDR3 coding DNA: TGTGCCAGCAGTGCGGGACAGTACAATGAGCAGCTCTTC.

J is TRBJ2-1 and V is TRBV7-9; D remains unclear. Germline CDR1 is SEHNR and CDR2 is FQNEAQ (reference sequence). V was clipped by 5 bases and J by 8 bases, with 22 bases between them. The CDR3 is 16 residues long. The CDR3 is CASSQERRNGKDEQFF. CDR3 coding DNA: TGTGCCAGCAGCCAGGAGAGAAGAAACGGTAAGGATGAGCAGTTCTTC.

Concerning this clonotype itself: The CDR3 carries no conserved terminal phenylalanine or tryptophan, so it likely arises from a read error. It is unclear where the CDR3 begins or ends on the DNA, so no DNA is shown, and the CDR3 is as TCRdb lists it. The V gene is TRBV7-8, the J gene TRBJ2-3; the DNA was not used to check the table's D call, TRBD1. Germline V gene sequence: CDR1 SGHVS, CDR2 FQNEAQ. The CDR3 is 13 residues long, ends included. The CDR3 protein is CASSFGGLNTGEL.

This clonotype was found a few times. The rearrangement links TRBV13 to TRBJ1-5; D possibly corresponds to TRBD1 (5 bases). Germline CDR1 reads PRHDT; CDR2 reads FYEKMQ (reference sequence). The V gene lost 2 bases and the J gene lost 6 bases, with 8 bases spanning the gap. The CDR3 sequence is 13 residues long. DNA of the CDR3: TGTGCCAGCAGCTTAAGCGGGACTCAGCCCCAGCATTTT. Its translation: CASSLSGTQPQHF.

There are a few counts of this clonotype. The J gene is TRBJ2-3, the V gene TRBV11-3; D possibly uses TRBD1 or TRBD2 (5 bases each). The V end was cut by 6 bases, the J end by 3 bases, with 10 bases between. This CDR3 region has 13 residues. Germline lookup yields CDR1 SGHNT and CDR2 YENEEA. The CDR3 here is CASRFEGTDTQYF. CDR3 bases: TGTGCCAGCAGGTTCGAGGGGACAGATACGCAGTATTTT.